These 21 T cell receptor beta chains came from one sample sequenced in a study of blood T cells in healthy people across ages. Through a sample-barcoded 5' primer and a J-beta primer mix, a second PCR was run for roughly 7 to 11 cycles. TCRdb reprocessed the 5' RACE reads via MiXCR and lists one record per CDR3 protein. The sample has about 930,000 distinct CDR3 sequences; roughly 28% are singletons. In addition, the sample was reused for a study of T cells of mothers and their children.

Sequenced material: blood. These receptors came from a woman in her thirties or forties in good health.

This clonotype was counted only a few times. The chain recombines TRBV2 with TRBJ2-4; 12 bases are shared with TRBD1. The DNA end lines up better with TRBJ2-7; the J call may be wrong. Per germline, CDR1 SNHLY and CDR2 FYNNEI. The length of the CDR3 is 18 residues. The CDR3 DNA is TGTGCCAGCAGGGGGGACAGGGGGCGACTCGGGGCCCAATACGAGCAGTACTTC. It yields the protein CASRGDRGRLGAQYEQYF.

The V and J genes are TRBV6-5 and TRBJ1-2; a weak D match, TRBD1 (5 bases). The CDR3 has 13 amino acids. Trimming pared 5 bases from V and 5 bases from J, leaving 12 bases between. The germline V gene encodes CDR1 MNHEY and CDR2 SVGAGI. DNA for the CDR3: TGTGCCAGCAGTAGGGACGCGCAGTATGGCTACACCTTC. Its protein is CASSRDAQYGYTF.

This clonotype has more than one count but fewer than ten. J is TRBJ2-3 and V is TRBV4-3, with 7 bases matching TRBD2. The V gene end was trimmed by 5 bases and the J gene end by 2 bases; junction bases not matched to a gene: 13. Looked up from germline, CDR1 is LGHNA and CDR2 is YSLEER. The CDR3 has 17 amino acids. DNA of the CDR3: TGCGCCAGCAGCGCCGGAACTAGCGCCAAATTCACAGATACGCAGTATTTT. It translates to CASSAGTSAKFTDTQYF.

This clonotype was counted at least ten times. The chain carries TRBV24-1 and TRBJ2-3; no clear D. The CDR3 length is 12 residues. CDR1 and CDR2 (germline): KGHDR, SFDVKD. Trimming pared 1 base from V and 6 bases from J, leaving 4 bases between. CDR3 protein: CATSDFWDTQYF. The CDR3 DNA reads TGTGCCACCAGTGATTTTTGGGATACGCAGTATTTT.

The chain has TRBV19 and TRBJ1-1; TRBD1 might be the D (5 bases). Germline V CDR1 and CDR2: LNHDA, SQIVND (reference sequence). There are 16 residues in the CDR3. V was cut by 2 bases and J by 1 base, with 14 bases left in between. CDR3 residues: CASSITTAKQNTEAFF. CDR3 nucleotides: TGTGCCAGTAGTATAACGACAGCCAAGCAGAACACTGAAGCTTTCTTT.

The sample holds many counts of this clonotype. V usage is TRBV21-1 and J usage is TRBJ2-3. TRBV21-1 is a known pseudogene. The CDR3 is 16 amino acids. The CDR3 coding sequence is TGTGCCAGCAGCAAAAAAAGACCTAACGACACAGATACGCAGTATTTT. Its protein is CASSKKRPNDTDTQYF.

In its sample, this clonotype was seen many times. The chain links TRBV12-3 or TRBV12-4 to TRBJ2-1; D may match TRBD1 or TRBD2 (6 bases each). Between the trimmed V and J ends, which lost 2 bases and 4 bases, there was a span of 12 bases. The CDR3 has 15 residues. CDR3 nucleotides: TGTGCCAGCAGTTTATTTTCGGGGGCATACAATGAGCAGTTCTTC. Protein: CASSLFSGAYNEQFF.

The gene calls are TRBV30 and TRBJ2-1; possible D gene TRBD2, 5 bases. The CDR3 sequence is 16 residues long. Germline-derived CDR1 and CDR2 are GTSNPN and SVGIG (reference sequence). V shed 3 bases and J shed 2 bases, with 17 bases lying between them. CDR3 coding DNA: TGTGCCTGGAGGTCCCTGGTAGGGAGCCCCTACAATGAGCAGTTCTTC. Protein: CAWRSLVGSPYNEQFF.

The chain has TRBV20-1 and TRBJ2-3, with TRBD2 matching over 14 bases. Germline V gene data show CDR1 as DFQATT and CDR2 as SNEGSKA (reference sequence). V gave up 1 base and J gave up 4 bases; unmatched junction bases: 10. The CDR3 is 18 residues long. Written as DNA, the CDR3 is TGCAGTGCTAGAGGGCTGGGGACTAGCGGGGGTAGCGCAGATACGCAGTATTTT. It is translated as CSARGLGTSGGSADTQYF.

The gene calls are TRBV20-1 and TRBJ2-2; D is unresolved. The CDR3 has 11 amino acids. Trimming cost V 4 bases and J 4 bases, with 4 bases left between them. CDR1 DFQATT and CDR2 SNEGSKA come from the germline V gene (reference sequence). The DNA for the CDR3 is TGCAGTGCTATGGCCACCGGGGAGCTGTTTTTT. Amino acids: CSAMATGELFF.

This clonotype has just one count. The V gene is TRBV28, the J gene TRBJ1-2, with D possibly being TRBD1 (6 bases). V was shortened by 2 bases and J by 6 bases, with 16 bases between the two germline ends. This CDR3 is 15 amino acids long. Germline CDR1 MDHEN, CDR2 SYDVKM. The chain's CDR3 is CASSLDGRGYHGYTF. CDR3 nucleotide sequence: TGTGCCAGCAGTTTAGACGGCAGGGGATACCATGGCTACACCTTC.

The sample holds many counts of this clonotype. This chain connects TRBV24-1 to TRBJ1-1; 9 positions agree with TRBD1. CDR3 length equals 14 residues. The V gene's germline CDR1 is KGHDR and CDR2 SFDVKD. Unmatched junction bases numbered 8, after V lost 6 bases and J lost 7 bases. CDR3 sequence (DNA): TGTGCCACCAGTCTGACAGGGGGTCAGAGTGAAGCTTTCTTT. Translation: CATSLTGGQSEAFF.

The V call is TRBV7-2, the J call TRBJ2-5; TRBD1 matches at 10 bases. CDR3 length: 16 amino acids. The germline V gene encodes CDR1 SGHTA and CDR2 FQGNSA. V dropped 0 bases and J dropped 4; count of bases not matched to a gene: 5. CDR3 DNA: TGTGCCAGCAGCTTAGCCCCCGGACAGGGGGGAGAGACCCAGTACTTC. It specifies CASSLAPGQGGETQYF.

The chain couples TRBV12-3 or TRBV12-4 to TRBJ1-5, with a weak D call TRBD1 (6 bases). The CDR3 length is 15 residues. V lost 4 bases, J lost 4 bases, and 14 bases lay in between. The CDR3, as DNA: TGTGCCAGCAGTTGGGTAGGACAGAGGAATCAGCCCCAGCATTTT. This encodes CASSWVGQRNQPQHF.

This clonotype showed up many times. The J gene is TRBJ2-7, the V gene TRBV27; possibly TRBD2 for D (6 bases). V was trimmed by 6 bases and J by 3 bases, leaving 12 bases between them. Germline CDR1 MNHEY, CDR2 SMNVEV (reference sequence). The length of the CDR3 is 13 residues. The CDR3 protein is CASSLSGNYEQYF. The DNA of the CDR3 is TGTGCCAGCAGCCTTAGCGGAAACTACGAGCAGTACTTC.

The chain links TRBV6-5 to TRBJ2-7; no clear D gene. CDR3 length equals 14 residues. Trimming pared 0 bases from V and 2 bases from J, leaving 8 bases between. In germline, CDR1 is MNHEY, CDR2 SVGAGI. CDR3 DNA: TGTGCCAGCAGTTACTCGTATGGTCCCTACGAGCAGTACTTC. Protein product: CASSYSYGPYEQYF.

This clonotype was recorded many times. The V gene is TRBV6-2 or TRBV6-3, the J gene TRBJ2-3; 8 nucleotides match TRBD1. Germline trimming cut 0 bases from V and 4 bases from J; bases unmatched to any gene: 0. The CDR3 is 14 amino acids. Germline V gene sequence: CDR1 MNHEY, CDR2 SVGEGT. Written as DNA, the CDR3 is TGTGCCAGCAGTTACTCGACAGGGGCAGATACGCAGTATTTT. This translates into CASSYSTGADTQYF.

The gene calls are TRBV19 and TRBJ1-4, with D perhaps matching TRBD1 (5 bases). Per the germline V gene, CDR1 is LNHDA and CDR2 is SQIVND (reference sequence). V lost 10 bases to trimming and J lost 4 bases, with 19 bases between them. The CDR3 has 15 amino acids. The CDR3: CATRRQPGINEKLFF. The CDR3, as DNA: TGTGCCACCCGAAGACAGCCTGGCATTAATGAAAAACTGTTTTTT.

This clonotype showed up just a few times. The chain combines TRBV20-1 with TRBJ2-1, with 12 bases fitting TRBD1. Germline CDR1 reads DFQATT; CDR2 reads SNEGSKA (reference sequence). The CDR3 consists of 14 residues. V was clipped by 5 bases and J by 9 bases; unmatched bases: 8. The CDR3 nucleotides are TGCAGTGCTCCCCGGGACAGGGGGCAGGGTGAGCAGTTCTTC. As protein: CSAPRDRGQGEQFF.

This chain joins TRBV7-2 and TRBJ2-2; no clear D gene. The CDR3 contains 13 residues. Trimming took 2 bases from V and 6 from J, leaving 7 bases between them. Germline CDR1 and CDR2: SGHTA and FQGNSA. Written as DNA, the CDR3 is TGTGCCAGCAGCTTAAGCCGCGCCGGGGAGCTGTTTTTT. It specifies CASSLSRAGELFF.

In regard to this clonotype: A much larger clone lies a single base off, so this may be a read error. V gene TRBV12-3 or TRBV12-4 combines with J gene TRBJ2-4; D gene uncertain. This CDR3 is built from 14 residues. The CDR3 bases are TGTGCCAACAGTTTGCGTACGGTAGGCGGAGAGCAGTACTTC. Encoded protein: CANSLRTVGGEQYF.